This T cell receptor beta chain was identified in a study of beta chain features in type 1 diabetes. General study results and limits: Among patients with Type 1 diabetes, TCRB CDR3s were moderately but significantly shorter in every one of the four CD4+ subsets. PCR, the amplification step, might favor shorter templates, equally in patients and controls.

In the case of this clone: Its antigen is still unknown.

Expressed TCRB transcripts were sequenced because the entire RNA isolate underwent reverse transcription. About 3.7 million reads, on average, came from each naive, central memory and regulatory T cell sample. Assay: immunoSEQ multiplex PCR; the TCRdb copy retains only in-frame clones and omits some. Of 9,400 or so clones listed, around 82% were seen once; the top ten hold 1.4%. A heparinised blood draw that averaged about 116 mL was obtained once from each donor. The CDR3 sequence is 15 residues long. CDR1 and CDR2 (germline): SGHRS, YFSETQ. V was clipped by 3 bases and J by 4 bases; unmatched bases: 7.

The TCR comes from a woman aged 18-29 years in good health. The genes are TRBV5-1 and TRBJ1-1, with 9 positions matching TRBD1. The specimen sequenced was Tregs from blood. Here the CDR3 reads CASSYRGRDGTEAFF. The DNA of the CDR3 is TGCGCCAGCAGCTACAGGGGGCGAGACGGCACTGAAGCTTTCTTT. The complete variable domain, with remaining parts taken from reference TRBV5-1 and TRBJ1-1, reads KAGVTQTPRYLIKTRGQQVTLSCSPISGHRSVSWYQQTPGQGLQFLFEYFSETQRNKGNFPGRFSGRQFSNSRSEMNVSTLELGDSALYLCASSYRGRDGTEAFFGQGTRLTVV.